This T cell receptor (beta chain) is drawn from a study of tumor-infiltrating lymphocytes in primary liver carcinoma. Study-wide background: Recorded tumor stage was T1-T3 N0M0, with diameters of about 4.2 to 11 cm.

Starting material for RNA and DNA co-extraction consisted of roughly 17-31 mg of unsorted bulk tissue. Patients showed chronic HBV infection and an absence of prior treatment. Germline V lookup: CDR1 GTSNPN, CDR2 SVGIG (reference sequence). The CDR3 has 18 amino acids. V lost 4 bases and J lost 0, with 25 bases in between. The study, taken as a whole, reports: Tumor region pairs outstripped tumor-adjacent and tumor-blood pairs in overlap.

TCR beta cDNA came from about 0.55 ug total RNA, primed with a constant-region primer. Libraries covering TCR beta were generated through three nested multiplex PCR rounds (using a slightly modified ARM-PCR). Running about 11 cycles apiece, the first two PCR rounds relied on TRBV1-TRBV30 forward primers together with a C-beta reverse primer. TCRdb re-analysed the multiplex PCR reads in MiXCR, keeping a single row per CDR3 protein. The sample has about 99,000 distinct CDR3 sequences, around two thirds seen once. In regard to this clonotype: Its specificity is not known. Being one base from a much bigger clone, this may be a read error.

This chain links TRBV30 with TRBJ2-7; D may match TRBD1 or TRBD2 (6 bases each). The specimen sequenced was liver tumor tissue from sampling region 5. Subset indicated: tumor region T5, tumor centre. This TCR was recovered from a woman aged 55-70 years with primary liver carcinoma and hepatitis B virus infection. CDR3 amino acids: CAWMKGGTEDWGSYEQYF. The DNA for the CDR3 is TGTGCCTGGATGAAGGGGGGTACGGAGGATTGGGGCTCCTACGAGCAGTACTTC.